The 11 T cell receptor beta chains listed next were all sequenced from one sample in a study of breast tumors, draining lymph nodes, adjacent tissues. TCRdb re-derived calls from the multiplex PCR reads in MiXCR, one entry per CDR3 protein. The top ten clones hold 35% to 50% of a sample with approximately 8,000 distinct CDR3 sequences, nearly 75% of them seen once. The source material was tumor-adjacent breast tissue. These receptors were collected from a female donor with breast cancer. Some clones in this sample may be carry-over from other donors' samples.

The chain uses TRBV6-4 and TRBJ2-7; D remains unclear. V lost 4 bases to trimming and J lost 0 bases, with 19 bases between them. This CDR3 contains 17 residues. Germline V gene data show CDR1 as MRHNA and CDR2 as SNTAGT. The chain's CDR3 is CASSVPLPHFSSYEQYF. As DNA, the CDR3 is TGTGCCAGCAGTGTCCCCCTCCCACACTTTTCCTCCTACGAGCAGTACTTC.

By its share, this clonotype is medium-sized. This chain connects TRBV2 to TRBJ1-4; D gene unclear. The CDR3 has 13 amino acids. From germline, CDR1 is SNHLY and CDR2 FYNNEI. V dropped 6 bases and J dropped 2 bases, with 7 bases sitting between them. The CDR3 DNA follows: TGTGCCAGCAGGGGGTCCACTAATGAAAAACTGTTTTTT. It yields the protein CASRGSTNEKLFF.

This clonotype is deemed large (0.1 to 1%). The chain links TRBV7-9 to TRBJ2-1; possibly TRBD1 or TRBD2 for D (7 bases each). CDR3 length: 15 amino acids. The germline CDR1 and CDR2 sequences are SEHNR and FQNEAQ (reference sequence). The V and J ends lost 1 base and 4 bases respectively, with 11 bases between them. This CDR3 reads CASSLGQGGYNEQFF. For the CDR3, the DNA is TGTGCCAGCAGCTTAGGCCAGGGGGGGTACAATGAGCAGTTCTTC.

By proportion, this clonotype is medium-sized. The chain joins TRBV19 to TRBJ1-4, with no clear D. V was trimmed by 6 bases and J by 1 base, leaving 9 bases between them. The CDR3 has 14 amino acids. Per the germline V gene, CDR1 is LNHDA and CDR2 is SQIVND (reference sequence). In DNA, the CDR3 is TGTGCCAGTAGGGACTGGGGAACTAATGAAAAACTGTTTTTT. This gives the protein CASRDWGTNEKLFF. Full variable domain (outside the CDR3, taken from reference TRBV19 and TRBJ1-4): DGGITQSPKYLFRKEGQNVTLSCEQNLNHDAMYWYRQDPGQGLRLIYYSQIVNDFQKGDIAEGYSVSREKKESFPLTVTSAQKNPTAFYLCASRDWGTNEKLFFGSGTQLSVL.

The rearrangement uses TRBV15 and TRBJ1-5, with D unclear. V gave up 0 bases and J gave up 11 bases, with 17 bases separating them. CDR1 is LNHNV, CDR2 YYDKDF, per germline (reference sequence). This CDR3 contains 15 residues. Here the CDR3 reads CATSRDDRGSWAQHF. Here the CDR3 DNA reads TGTGCCACCAGCAGAGACGATCGGGGATCCTGGGCCCAGCATTTT. Filled out from reference TRBV15 and TRBJ1-5, the complete variable domain reads DAMVIQNPRYQVTQFGKPVTLSCSQTLNHNVMYWYQQKSSQAPKLLFHYYDKDFNNEADTPDNFQSRRPNTSFCFLDIRSPGLGDTAMYLCATSRDDRGSWAQHFGDGTRLSIL.

This clonotype was seen at least ten times. The rearrangement uses TRBV7-6 and TRBJ2-6; 9 positions match TRBD1. V lost 5 bases, J lost 0 bases, and 5 bases stayed unmatched. Germline loops: CDR1 SGHVS, CDR2 FNYEAQ. CDR3 length: 17 residues. CDR3 nucleotide sequence: TGTGCCAGCAGCCGGACAGGGGCGATCTCTGGGGCCAACGTCCTGACTTTC. Its translation: CASSRTGAISGANVLTF.

The V gene is TRBV15, the J gene TRBJ1-4; D is undetermined. Trimming stripped 3 bases from V and 3 bases from J, with 5 bases between. The germline CDR1 and CDR2 sequences are LNHNV and YYDKDF (reference sequence). The CDR3 has 13 amino acids. The CDR3 loop is CATSRAANEKLFF. The CDR3 DNA follows: TGTGCCACCAGCAGGGCCGCTAATGAAAAACTGTTTTTT.

This rearrangement joins TRBV3-1 to TRBJ1-2; perhaps TRBD1 as D (5 bases). Germline assignment: CDR1 LGHDT and CDR2 YNNKEL (reference sequence). The ends were cut back, 0 bases at V and 4 bases at J, with 9 bases in the middle. The CDR3 has 14 residues. The DNA of the CDR3 is TGTGCCAGCAGCCAAGAGGGGGGAGGCTATGGCTACACCTTC. Its translation is CASSQEGGGYGYTF.

The rearrangement uses TRBV20-1 and TRBJ1-5, with a weak D call TRBD1 (5 bases). Deletions cut 3 bases from V and 0 bases from J, with 21 bases between. CDR3 length equals 18 residues. CDR1 is DFQATT, CDR2 SNEGSKA, per germline (reference sequence). In nucleotides, the CDR3 is TGCAGTGCTAGCGCCCCCGGGACGGCAAAGTATAGCAATCAGCCCCAGCATTTT. Its translation: CSASAPGTAKYSNQPQHF.

The chain employs TRBV11-1 and TRBJ2-7, with D possibly matching TRBD2 (6 bases). Trimming left V 3 bases short and J 7 bases short, with 13 bases between. The germline CDR1 and CDR2 sequences are SGHAT and FQDESV (reference sequence). The CDR3 covers 13 residues. The DNA of the CDR3 is TGTGCCAGCAGCTTTTCTAGCGCACGAGAGCAGTACTTC. Translating gives CASSFSSAREQYF. Filled out from reference TRBV11-1 and TRBJ2-7, the complete variable domain reads EAEVAQSPRYKITEKSQAVAFWCDPISGHATLYWYRQILGQGPELLVQFQDESVVDDSQLPKDRFSAERLKGVDSTLKIQPAELGDSAMYLCASSFSSAREQYFGPGTRLTVT.

The chain's CDR3 is CSAPGTGGGYGYTF. The CDR3 DNA reads TGCAGTGCCCCGGGGACAGGGGGCGGCTATGGCTACACCTTC. The rearrangement links TRBV20-1 to TRBJ1-2; 12 bases fit TRBD1. Germline CDR1 reads DFQATT; CDR2 reads SNEGSKA (reference sequence). Germline trimming cut 6 bases from V and 4 bases from J; bases unmatched to any gene: 6. This CDR3 is built from 14 residues.